A single sample gave rise to the 13 T cell receptor beta chains below, sequenced in a study of blood T cell repertoires in COVID-19. Profiled with immunoSEQ multiplex PCR; TCRdb holds only in-frame clones, not every one. Among fewer than 350,000 clones listed, roughly 90% were seen once. Specimen: PBMCs or T cells enriched from blood (not recorded which). The receptors originated from a man in his 60s who had recovered from COVID-19.

This clone appeared once. The chain couples TRBV28 to TRBJ1-5, with D possibly being TRBD1 (5 bases). Germline V gives CDR1 MDHEN, CDR2 SYDVKM. Trimming removed 7 bases from V and 7 bases from J, with 14 bases in between. CDR3 size: 13 residues. The CDR3 nucleotides read TGTGCCAGCAAATCCGGGGGTTTGCAGCCCCAGCATTTT. Its translation: CASKSGGLQPQHF.

J is TRBJ1-6 and V is TRBV5-1; D not resolved. V lost 0 bases and J lost 9, with 16 bases in between. The CDR3 is made up of 16 amino acids. Looked up from germline, CDR1 is SGHRS and CDR2 is YFSETQ. The CDR3 sequence: CASSLGAGSVRSPLHF. The CDR3 nucleotides read TGCGCCAGCAGCTTGGGTGCGGGGTCTGTTCGTTCACCCCTCCACTTT.

The gene calls are TRBV5-1 and TRBJ2-3; possible D gene TRBD2, 6 bases. Trimming pared 1 base from V and 3 bases from J, leaving 9 bases between. The germline V gene has CDR1 SGHRS and CDR2 YFSETQ. The CDR3 is 14 amino acids. The CDR3 DNA follows: TGCGCCAGCAGCTTGCGGGAGAGAACAGATACGCAGTATTTT. It yields the protein CASSLRERTDTQYF.

The J gene is TRBJ1-2, the V gene TRBV6-5; no clear D gene. The CDR3 consists of 11 residues. CDR1 is MNHEY, CDR2 SVGAGI, per germline. Deletions cut 6 bases from V and 4 bases from J, with 6 bases between. CDR3 residues: CASSTGYGYTF. The CDR3 DNA is TGTGCCAGCAGCACTGGCTATGGCTACACCTTC.

The CDR3 DNA reads as TGCGCCAGCAGCAGCCTTTCTAGCGGGGGAAAGACCCAGTACTTC. It translates to CASSSLSSGGKTQYF. The chain recombines TRBV5-1 with TRBJ2-5; 10 bases map to TRBD2. The germline V gene has CDR1 SGHRS and CDR2 YFSETQ. CDR3 length: 15 residues. The V and J ends lost 4 bases and 6 bases, in that order; junction bases with no gene match: 9.

V and J are TRBV7-2 and TRBJ1-2; TRBD1 matches at 11 bases. Trimming removed 5 bases from V and 4 bases from J; junction bases left unmatched: 6. Germline CDR1 SGHTA, CDR2 FQGNSA. The length of the CDR3 is 15 residues. The CDR3 coding sequence is TGTGCCAGCAGCCCGGACAGGGGGCAGGTCTATGGCTACACCTTC. It encodes CASSPDRGQVYGYTF.

V usage is TRBV18 and J usage is TRBJ2-5; D unresolved. There are 13 residues in the CDR3. V was cut by 2 bases and J by 5 bases, with 9 bases left in between. Germline V gives CDR1 KGHSH, CDR2 LQKENI. CDR3 region: CASSPTRAETQYF. DNA of the CDR3: TGTGCCAGCTCACCAACGCGAGCCGAGACCCAGTACTTC.

Only one count was recorded for this clone. The V gene is TRBV4-1, the J gene TRBJ2-1; 8 positions agree with TRBD2. V lost 3 bases and J lost 4; bases outside the gene matches: 8. This CDR3 comprises 16 residues. Per the germline V gene, CDR1 is MGHRA and CDR2 is YSYEKL. The CDR3 DNA reads TGCGCCAGCAGCCATCAGTTGGCGGGGGGTTACAATGAGCAGTTCTTC. It codes for CASSHQLAGGYNEQFF.

The rearrangement uses TRBV28 and TRBJ2-1; 11 nucleotides align to TRBD2. Germline loops: CDR1 MDHEN, CDR2 SYDVKM. The CDR3 contains 19 residues. The J segment lost 0 bases and the V segment lost 2 bases, leaving 9 bases of the junction unmatched. CDR3 DNA sequence: TGTGCCAGCAGTTTACTAGCGGGAGGAACCCTCACCTCCTACAATGAGCAGTTCTTC. Translation gives CASSLLAGGTLTSYNEQFF.

The chain uses TRBV27 and TRBJ2-2; TRBD2 agrees at 8 bases. This CDR3 is built from 17 residues. V lost 6 bases and J lost 6; bases outside the gene matches: 15. The germline V gene encodes CDR1 MNHEY and CDR2 SMNVEV (reference sequence). CDR3 bases: TGTGCCAGCAGACCGATAGCGGGATACTCAAACGCCGGGGAGCTGTTTTTT. This sequence encodes CASRPIAGYSNAGELFF.

This sequence joins TRBV6-5 and TRBJ2-2; 11 positions match TRBD1. Unmatched junction bases numbered 2, after V lost 5 bases and J lost 3 bases. Germline CDR1 is MNHEY and CDR2 is SVGAGI. The CDR3 spans 15 residues. The CDR3 sequence is CASSQDRGHTGELFF. CDR3 DNA: TGTGCCAGCAGTCAGGACAGGGGGCACACCGGGGAGCTGTTTTTT.

The rearrangement joins TRBV7-9 to TRBJ2-1; tentative D call: TRBD1 (6 bases). Germline CDR1 and CDR2: SEHNR and FQNEAQ (reference sequence). V lost 1 base to trimming and J lost 1 base, with 17 bases between them. The CDR3 is 18 residues long. The CDR3 loop is CASSLGWGQGQSYNEQFF. The DNA for the CDR3 is TGTGCCAGCAGCTTAGGGTGGGGGCAGGGACAATCCTACAATGAGCAGTTCTTC.

Only a few counts were recorded for this clone. The genes are TRBV9 and TRBJ1-1, with a weak D call TRBD1 (6 bases). V was cut by 3 bases and J by 0 bases, with 9 bases left in between. CDR1 and CDR2 from the germline V gene are SGDLS and YYNGEE. This CDR3 has 14 residues. CDR3 protein: CASSAGQLNTEAFF. The CDR3 DNA follows: TGTGCCAGCAGCGCCGGACAGCTGAACACTGAAGCTTTCTTT.